This entry lists 17 T cell receptor beta chains sequenced from one sample in a study of T-cell reconstitution after alpha-beta-depleted transplantation in children. This sample's TCRbeta library carried unique molecular identifier barcodes. TCRdb called the PCR reads again in MiXCR, with one record for every CDR3 protein. The repertoire holds some 200,000 distinct CDR3 sequences, with over 9.5% as singletons. Material: PBMCs from the stem cell graft donor, obtained from the stem cell graft. The receptors come from a human donor who donated a stem cell graft to a child with SCID.

This clonotype was picked up a small number of times. The chain uses TRBV18 and TRBJ1-1; no definite D call. The CDR3 runs 15 residues. Germline V lookup: CDR1 KGHSH, CDR2 LQKENI. With 2 bases removed from V and 1 base from J, the gap between germline ends came to 11 bases. In DNA form, the CDR3 reads TGTGCCAGCTCACCAGCCAGGTTGGGGAACACTGAAGCTTTCTTT. Its translation is CASSPARLGNTEAFF.

This chain connects TRBV3-1 to TRBJ1-4; D call uncertain. The CDR3 sequence is 13 residues long. Germline assignment: CDR1 LGHDT and CDR2 YNNKEL (reference sequence). V lost 4 bases, J lost 8 bases, and 11 bases lay in between. The CDR3 DNA reads as TGTGCCAGCAGCCTCGGACCGAACGAAAAACTGTTTTTT. As protein: CASSLGPNEKLFF. Looking up the rest from reference TRBV3-1 and TRBJ1-4 gives the full variable domain: DTAVSQTPKYLVTQMGNDKSIKCEQNLGHDTMYWYKQDSKKFLKIMFSYNNKELIINETVPNRFSPKSPDKAHLNLHINSLELGDSAVYFCASSLGPNEKLFFGSGTQLSVL.

This clonotype was recorded at least ten times. The V and J genes are TRBV20-1 and TRBJ2-2, with D tentatively TRBD2 (5 bases). V shed 0 bases and J shed 5 bases, with 13 bases lying between them. The CDR3 runs to 15 residues. Looked up from germline, CDR1 is DFQATT and CDR2 is SNEGSKA (reference sequence). CDR3 sequence: CSARDPRTRTGELFF. The CDR3 DNA is TGCAGTGCTAGAGACCCCCGAACTAGAACCGGGGAGCTGTTTTTT.

This clonotype showed up many times. The CDR3 coding sequence is TGCGCCAGCAGCTTGCTGAGCAGGGACACTGAAGCTTTCTTT. This translates into CASSLLSRDTEAFF. The V and J genes are TRBV5-1 and TRBJ1-1; D is possibly TRBD1 (5 bases). V lost 1 base and J lost 3, with 10 bases in between. The CDR3 contains 14 residues. CDR1 and CDR2 (germline): SGHRS, YFSETQ.

This clonotype was found many times. The chain employs TRBV29-1 and TRBJ2-2; 7 bases line up with TRBD2. In germline, CDR1 is SQVTM, CDR2 ANQGSEA. The CDR3 is 14 residues long. Trimming cost V 5 bases and J 7 bases; bases outside gene matches: 10. CDR3 coding DNA: TGCAGCGTTAGGATCAGCGGGGCGGACGGGGAGCTGTTTTTT. Encoded protein: CSVRISGADGELFF.

This clonotype was counted ten times or more. The chain combines TRBV12-3 or TRBV12-4 with TRBJ2-2; 9 bases agree with TRBD1. V lost 5 bases to trimming and J lost 6 bases; unmatched junction nucleotides: 10. CDR3 size: 16 residues. CDR3 nucleotide sequence: TGTGCCAGCAGTGCCTCGACAGGGGGTTCCGCCGGGGAGCTGTTTTTT. Its protein product is CASSASTGGSAGELFF.

This clonotype has a count of ten or more. Here the CDR3 DNA reads TGCAGTGCTACGGGGTTCCAAGAGACCCAGTACTTC. Protein product: CSATGFQETQYF. The V call is TRBV20-1, the J call TRBJ2-5; D is possibly TRBD2 (5 bases). The V end lost 4 bases, the J end lost 1 base, and 7 bases lay between the germline ends. CDR1 is DFQATT and CDR2 is SNEGSKA in the germline V gene (reference sequence). This CDR3 region has 12 residues.

This clonotype was counted ten times or more. This CDR3 reads CASSQRALTSGGAYNEQFF. CDR3 nucleotide sequence: TGTGCCAGCAGCCAAAGGGCCCTCACTAGCGGGGGGGCATACAATGAGCAGTTCTTC. The chain has TRBV4-2 and TRBJ2-1; 13 positions match TRBD2. V lost 2 bases and J lost 4; bases outside the gene matches: 11. The CDR3 has 19 residues. Germline values: CDR1 LGHNA, CDR2 YNFKEQ.

Points on this clonotype: Being one base from a much bigger clone, this may be a read error. The chain has TRBV7-9 and TRBJ1-6; weak D call: TRBD1 (6 bases). Per germline, CDR1 SEHNR and CDR2 FQNEAQ (reference sequence). The CDR3 has 12 amino acids. The chain's CDR3 is CSSSLGGGDLHF. In DNA, the CDR3 is TGTTCCAGCAGCTTAGGGGGTGGCGACCTCCACTTT.

To note about this clonotype: A read error is possible here, since a much larger clone lies one base away. The genes are TRBV15 and TRBJ1-2; possible D gene TRBD1, 5 bases. The CDR3 consists of 15 residues. The germline V gene has CDR1 LNHNV and CDR2 YYDKDF (reference sequence). The CDR3, as DNA: TGTGCCACCAGCGCCCAGACCGGGACCATAGCTGGCTACCCCTTC. This sequence encodes CATSAQTGTIAGYPF.

This clonotype was picked up many times. This sequence joins TRBV9 and TRBJ2-3; tentative D call: TRBD1 (5 bases). V shed 0 bases and J shed 2 bases, with 10 bases lying between them. CDR1 and CDR2 from the germline V gene are SGDLS and YYNGEE. The length of the CDR3 is 15 residues. As DNA, the CDR3 is TGTGCCAGCAGCGTAGTTACAGGTTACACAGATACGCAGTATTTT. It translates to CASSVVTGYTDTQYF.

The table lists this clonotype with many counts. The chain links TRBV5-1 to TRBJ1-6, with D perhaps TRBD1 (5 bases). Per germline, CDR1 SGHRS and CDR2 YFSETQ. Trimming left V 0 bases short and J 7 bases short, with 8 bases between. This CDR3 is built from 14 residues. The CDR3 reads CASSLGDGNSPLHF. CDR3 DNA sequence: TGCGCCAGCAGCTTGGGGGACGGAAATTCACCCCTCCACTTT. The entire variable domain, with the rest obtained from reference TRBV5-1 and TRBJ1-6, is as follows: KAGVTQTPRYLIKTRGQQVTLSCSPISGHRSVSWYQQTPGQGLQFLFEYFSETQRNKGNFPGRFSGRQFSNSRSEMNVSTLELGDSALYLCASSLGDGNSPLHFGNGTRLTVT.

The CDR3 region has the DNA TGTGCCAGCAGTCGGATTTCCTGGGGGACTGAAGCTTTCTTT. This sequence encodes CASSRISWGTEAFF. This chain uses TRBV6-2 or TRBV6-3 with TRBJ1-1, with a possible D match to TRBD1 (5 bases). Germline assignment: CDR1 MNHEY and CDR2 SVGEGT. This CDR3 is built from 14 residues. The V end was cut by 5 bases, the J end by 5 bases, with 15 bases between.

V is TRBV29-1 and J is TRBJ1-1, with D tentatively TRBD1 (5 bases). V gave up 1 base and J gave up 1 base, with 19 bases separating them. Germline assignment: CDR1 SQVTM and CDR2 ANQGSEA. The CDR3 is 17 amino acids. CDR3 nucleotide sequence: TGCAGCGTTGAAGGGGTGAGGTCAGGGAGGACGAACACTGAAGCTTTCTTT. Translating gives CSVEGVRSGRTNTEAFF.

This clonotype was recorded many times. The genes are TRBV10-3 and TRBJ2-3, with D maybe TRBD1 (5 bases). The CDR3 loop spans 14 amino acids. Trimming removed 4 bases from V and 2 bases from J, with 10 bases in between. The V gene's germline CDR1 is ENHRY and CDR2 SYGVKD. The CDR3 DNA is TGTGCCATCAGTGTTGACAGCGACACAGATACGCAGTATTTT. It specifies CAISVDSDTDTQYF.

This clonotype was seen only a few times. V is TRBV7-2 and J is TRBJ1-2; the D gene is possibly TRBD1 (6 bases). Trimming left V 5 bases short and J 1 base short, with 14 bases between. The CDR3 consists of 15 residues. Germline V lookup: CDR1 SGHTA, CDR2 FQGNSA. The CDR3 loop is CASSRTGQFNYGYTF. Here the CDR3 DNA reads TGTGCCAGCAGCCGAACAGGACAGTTTAACTATGGCTACACCTTC. The full variable domain, in which reference TRBV7-2 and TRBJ1-2 provide the parts outside the CDR3, is GAGVSQSPSNKVTEKGKDVELRCDPISGHTALYWYRQSLGQGLEFLIYFQGNSAPDKSGLPSDRFSAERTGGSVSTLTIQRTQQEDSAVYLCASSRTGQFNYGYTFGSGTRLTVV.

This clonotype was counted ten times or more. V and J are TRBV5-1 and TRBJ2-2; unclear D gene. The germline V gene encodes CDR1 SGHRS and CDR2 YFSETQ. The CDR3 has 13 amino acids. Trimming shortened V by 2 bases and J by 2 bases, and 4 bases separated the two germline ends. The CDR3 bases are TGCGCCAGCAGCTTCGAAAACACCGGGGAGCTGTTTTTT. Its protein product is CASSFENTGELFF.